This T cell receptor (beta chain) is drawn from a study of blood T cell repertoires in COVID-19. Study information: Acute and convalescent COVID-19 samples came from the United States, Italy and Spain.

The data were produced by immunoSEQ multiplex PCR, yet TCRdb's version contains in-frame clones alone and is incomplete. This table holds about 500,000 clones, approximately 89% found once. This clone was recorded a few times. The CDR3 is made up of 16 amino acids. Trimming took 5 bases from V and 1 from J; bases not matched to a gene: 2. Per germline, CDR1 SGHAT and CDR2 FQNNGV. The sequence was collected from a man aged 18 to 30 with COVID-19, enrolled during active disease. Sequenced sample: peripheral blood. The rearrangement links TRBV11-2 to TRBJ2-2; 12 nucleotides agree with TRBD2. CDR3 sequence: CASSPSGGVNTGELFF. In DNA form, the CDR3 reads TGTGCCAGCAGCCCTAGCGGGGGGGTGAACACCGGGGAGCTGTTTTTT.